Listed here are 3 T cell receptor beta chains from one sample, sequenced in a study of T cell responses to AZD1222 COVID-19 vaccine (TCRdb year 2021). Taken with the paper, the label for time point translates to: baseline before first vaccination. The method behind the library was the immunoSEQ multiplex PCR assay. As stored in TCRdb, this immuneACCESS dataset retains in-frame rearrangements with V and J assigned. A fraction of the clones does not appear; measured against another copy, unresolved V genes explain less than half of the discrepancy, and the remainder lacks a known reason. Across this sample there are about 110,000 clones, with about nine tenths seen only once. The top ten clones comprise approximately 7.6% of the sample. The source material was peripheral blood, sampled on day 0 of AZD1222 vaccination. These TCRs come from an adult in good health.

The chain is built from TRBV18 and TRBJ1-1, with D perhaps TRBD1 (5 bases). The CDR3 consists of 15 residues. Germline V lookup: CDR1 KGHSH, CDR2 LQKENI. V shed 0 bases and J shed 7 bases, with 15 bases lying between them. For the CDR3, the DNA is TGTGCCAGCTCACCACCTCAGGGAGAGGGATTTGAAGCTTTCTTT. Protein product: CASSPPQGEGFEAFF.

The V call is TRBV4-1, the J call TRBJ2-3; 10 positions agree with TRBD1. Germline lookup yields CDR1 MGHRA and CDR2 YSYEKL. This CDR3 comprises 15 residues. The V and J ends lost 3 bases and 0 bases, in that order; junction bases with no gene match: 0. CDR3 in DNA: TGCGCCAGCAGCCAGGGACAGGGGAGCACAGATACGCAGTATTTT. As protein: CASSQGQGSTDTQYF.

The rearrangement uses TRBV5-6 and TRBJ2-7, with TRBD2 matching over 14 bases. With 3 bases clipped from V and 2 bases from J, the junction kept 7 bases outside the gene matches. Germline values: CDR1 SGHDT, CDR2 YYEEEE. This CDR3 has 17 residues. As DNA, the CDR3 is TGTGCCAGCAGCTCAGGACTAGCGGGGGGCCTAACCTACGAGCAGTACTTC. Encoded protein: CASSSGLAGGLTYEQYF.